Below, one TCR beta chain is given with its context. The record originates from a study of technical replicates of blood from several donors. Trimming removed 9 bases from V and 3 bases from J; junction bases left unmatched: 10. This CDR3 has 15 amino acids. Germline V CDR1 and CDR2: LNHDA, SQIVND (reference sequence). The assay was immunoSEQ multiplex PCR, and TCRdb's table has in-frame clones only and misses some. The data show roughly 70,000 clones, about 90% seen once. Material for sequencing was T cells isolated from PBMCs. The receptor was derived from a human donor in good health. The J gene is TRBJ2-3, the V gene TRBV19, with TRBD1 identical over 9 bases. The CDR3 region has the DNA TGTGCCAGCGAACGAGGGACAGGGTTGACAGATACGCAGTATTTT. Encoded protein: CASERGTGLTDTQYF.